This TCR beta chain was captured by sequencing in a study of blood T cell repertoires in COVID-19. Looking at the study overall: Sites across the United States, Italy and Spain contributed samples from acute and convalescent COVID-19.

In the original workflow: From reference gene primer amplification, estimates of nucleated cell counts were derived. Sequencing was performed with immunoSEQ multiplex PCR; in TCRdb, only in-frame clones are kept and a portion is missing. That table gives V, J and clone size, and the DNA gave D and trimming. There are tens of thousands of clones in the sample; about nine tenths occur only once, and about 22% lies in the top ten. Germline V gene sequence: CDR1 MDHEN, CDR2 SYDVKM. The V gene lost 3 bases and the J gene lost 8 bases, with 23 bases spanning the gap. CDR3 length: 17 residues. This TCR derives from a man in his fifties with active COVID-19. The rearrangement joins TRBV28 to TRBJ2-1, with D tentatively TRBD2 (6 bases). Sequenced input: peripheral blood. CDR3 amino acids: CASSFTEGRLGRYEQFF. Here the CDR3 DNA reads TGTGCCAGCAGTTTTACGGAGGGGAGACTAGGGCGATATGAGCAGTTCTTC.